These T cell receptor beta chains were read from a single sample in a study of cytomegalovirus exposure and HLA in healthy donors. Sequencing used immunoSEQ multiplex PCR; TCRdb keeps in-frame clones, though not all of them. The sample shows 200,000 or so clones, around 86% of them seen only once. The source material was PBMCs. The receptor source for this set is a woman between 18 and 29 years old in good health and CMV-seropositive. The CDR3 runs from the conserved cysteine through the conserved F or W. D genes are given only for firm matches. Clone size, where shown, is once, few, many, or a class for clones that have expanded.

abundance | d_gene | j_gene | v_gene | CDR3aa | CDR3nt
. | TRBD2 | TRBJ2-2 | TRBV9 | CASSVATRGRTAGELFF | TGTGCCAGCAGCGTAGCTACCCGCGGGAGGACGGCCGGGGAGCTGTTTTTT
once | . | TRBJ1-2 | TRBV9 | CASSVEPTPGYGYTF | TGTGCCAGCAGCGTAGAGCCGACCCCAGGCTATGGCTACACCTTC
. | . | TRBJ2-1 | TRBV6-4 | CASILASPPFVPNEQFF | TGTGCCAGCATTCTGGCTAGCCCCCCGTTTGTCCCCAATGAGCAGTTCTTC
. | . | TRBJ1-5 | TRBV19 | CASSRQDSNQPQHF | TGTGCCAGTAGTAGGCAAGATAGCAATCAGCCCCAGCATTTT
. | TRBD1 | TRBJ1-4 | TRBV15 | CATSRTGGGEKLFF | TGTGCCACCAGCAGGACAGGGGGCGGCGAAAAACTGTTTTTT
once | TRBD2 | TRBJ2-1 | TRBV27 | CASSLGSGRAPEQFF | TGTGCCAGCAGTTTAGGTAGCGGGAGGGCCCCTGAGCAGTTCTTC
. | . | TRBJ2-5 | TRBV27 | CASSLGRSGETQYF | TGTGCCAGCAGTTTAGGCCGCTCGGGGGAGACCCAGTACTTC
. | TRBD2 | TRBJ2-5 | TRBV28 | CASSLWLAGVNEETQYF | TGTGCCAGCAGTTTATGGCTAGCGGGAGTAAACGAGGAGACCCAGTACTTC
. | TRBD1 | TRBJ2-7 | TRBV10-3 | CAIKAGGGYEQYF | TGTGCCATCAAGGCAGGGGGCGGCTACGAGCAGTACTTC
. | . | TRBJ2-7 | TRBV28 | CASSFRGYEQYF | TGTGCCAGCAGTTTTAGGGGCTACGAGCAGTACTTC
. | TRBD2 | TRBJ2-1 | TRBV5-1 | CASSLPSGRARHNEQFF | TGCGCCAGCAGCTTGCCTAGCGGGAGGGCCCGCCACAATGAGCAGTTCTTC
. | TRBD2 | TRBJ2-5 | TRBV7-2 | CASTPLAGYETQYF | TGTGCCAGCACCCCCCTAGCGGGATATGAGACCCAGTACTTC
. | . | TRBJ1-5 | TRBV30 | CAWSAGTGNQPQHF | TGTGCCTGGAGTGCTGGAACGGGGAATCAGCCCCAGCATTTT
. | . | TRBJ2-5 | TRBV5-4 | CASSPRQHQETQYF | TGTGCCAGCAGCCCCCGACAGCACCAAGAGACCCAGTACTTC
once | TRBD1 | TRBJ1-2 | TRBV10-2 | CASSTSSDRARYGYTF | TGCGCCAGCAGTACCTCATCGGACAGGGCTCGCTATGGCTACACCTTC